A selection of T cell receptor beta chains follows, all from one sample in a study of monozygotic twins with inflammatory bowel disease. Using the 5' RACE reads, TCRdb records one entry per CDR3 protein without DNA. In all, the sample yields around 370,000 distinct CDR3 sequences. Sample: blood. These receptors came from a human donor with ulcerative colitis or Crohn's disease, or a healthy co-twin of an affected twin (not recorded which). Both conserved end residues are part of each CDR3.

J gene	V gene	CDR3 length	CDR3 protein
TRBJ1-1	TRBV4-2	16	CASSQRARVMNTEAFF
TRBJ2-5	TRBV5-1	15	CASSLGQGTQETQYF
TRBJ1-4	TRBV5-1	15	CASSPEGATNEKLFF
TRBJ2-3	TRBV5-1	14	CASSLDLSGDTQYF
TRBJ1-5	TRBV9	16	CASSVGTGGLNQPQHF
TRBJ1-5	TRBV5-1	13	CASSLIGDQPQHF
TRBJ1-6	TRBV4-3	18	CASSHRNRGISYNSPLHF
TRBJ1-6	TRBV20-1	13	CSANPPAKSPLHF
TRBJ1-5	TRBV30	14	CAWSTDGSNQPQHF
TRBJ2-5	TRBV20-1	14	CSAREPIAGETQYF
TRBJ2-7	TRBV5-1	14	CASSFGSGTRESYF
TRBJ1-1	TRBV29-1	11	CSVLRHEKAFF
TRBJ2-7	TRBV4-2	14	CASSQDGRSYEQYF
TRBJ1-4	TRBV3-1	17	CASSPRRGRKGNEKLFF
TRBJ2-1	TRBV18	13	CASSPQAYNEQFF
TRBJ1-1	TRBV11-3	12	CASRFYRWEAFF
TRBJ1-5	TRBV5-5	15	CASRPSGTGIQPQHF
TRBJ1-1	TRBV24-1	13	CATSDSNRGPAFF
TRBJ1-2	TRBV7-2	14	CASSLATVNYGYTF
TRBJ1-2	TRBV7-2	14	CASSLSTVSYGYTF
TRBJ2-2	TRBV12-3/TRBV12-4	17	CASSLRPGQGAGGELFF
TRBJ1-1	TRBV12-3/TRBV12-4	12	CASSFGLAEAFF
TRBJ2-5	TRBV20-1	11	CSASLGETQYF
TRBJ1-2	TRBV7-9	16	CASSSTRGDKNYGYTF
TRBJ1-1	TRBV6-1	17	CASSRTGDSLMNTEAFF
TRBJ2-1	TRBV12-3/TRBV12-4	12	CASSFIGNEQFF
TRBJ1-1	TRBV7-2	13	CASSQGGNTEAFF
TRBJ2-7	TRBV10-3	12	CAISLDRAEQYF
TRBJ2-5	TRBV7-2	14	CASSFHGRGETQYF
TRBJ2-1	TRBV6-1	15	CASRNDRGRTNEQFF
TRBJ2-4	TRBV29-1	14	CSVIQGYPKNIQYF
TRBJ2-1	TRBV7-9	15	CASSATVRGNNEQFF
TRBJ2-1	TRBV29-1	15	CSVEPQGDFYNEQFF
TRBJ1-5	TRBV3-1	16	CASSPRGDRPNQPQHF
TRBJ1-1	TRBV30	14	CAWSFGLGNTEAFF
TRBJ2-2	TRBV19	15	CASSKGQVNTGELFF
TRBJ2-5	TRBV9	16	CASSVGLAGFQETQYF
TRBJ2-1	TRBV5-1	15	CASSLESQSYNEQFF
TRBJ1-5	TRBV5-6	14	CASSFFLQDQPQHF
TRBJ2-3	TRBV28	16	CASSTVGALGTDTQYF
TRBJ1-6	TRBV5-4	14	CASSLRGRVAPLHF
TRBJ1-6	TRBV21-1	23	CASSKYPTWTGAGMVDYNSPLHF
TRBJ2-3	TRBV5-1	13	CASSFKSADTQYF
TRBJ1-1	TRBV9	15	CASSEQADMNTEAFF
TRBJ1-5	TRBV4-2	18	CASSQDGETGGAGQPQHF
TRBJ2-4	TRBV5-8	13	CASSAGQSRIQYF
TRBJ1-5	TRBV4-1	15	CASSHPQGAAQPQHF
TRBJ2-1	TRBV29-1	13	CSVGTDKVNEQFF
TRBJ2-7	TRBV6-2/TRBV6-3	15	CASSYSRQELYEQYF
TRBJ2-1	TRBV28	12	CASGEAYNEQFF